The 21 T cell receptor beta chains given below trace back to one sample, sequenced in a study of beta chain features in type 1 diabetes. cDNA synthesis used the whole RNA isolate, giving expressed TCRB sequences. Repertoires were generated with immunoSEQ multiplex PCR, while TCRdb's copy carries only in-frame clones and drops some. The data contain 300,000 to 350,000 clones, 12% to 15% of them singletons. The material sequenced was central memory CD4+ T cells from blood. These TCRs come from a man aged 25-40 years in good health.

This clone was detected a few times. This chain joins TRBV5-1 and TRBJ2-5; D remains unclear. Deletions cut 0 bases from V and 2 bases from J, with 14 bases between. The CDR3 loop spans 16 amino acids. The germline CDR1 and CDR2 sequences are SGHRS and YFSETQ. The CDR3 region is CASSLGSTMAQETQYF. The CDR3, as DNA: TGCGCCAGCAGCTTGGGTTCGACGATGGCTCAAGAGACCCAGTACTTC.

There are a few counts of this clone. The CDR3 nucleotides are TGTGCCAGTAGTACCCTCGGGATGACCCCCTACGAGCAGTACTTC. Translated, it gives CASSTLGMTPYEQYF. J is TRBJ2-7 and V is TRBV19; weak D call: TRBD2 (5 bases). V shed 4 bases and J shed 2 bases, with 15 bases lying between them. The germline CDR1 and CDR2 sequences are LNHDA and SQIVND (reference sequence). CDR3 length: 15 residues.

This chain uses TRBV7-2 with TRBJ2-5; 9 bases match TRBD2. Per germline, CDR1 SGHTA and CDR2 FQGNSA. J was trimmed by 4 bases and V by 0 bases; bases with no gene match: 9. The CDR3 is made up of 17 amino acids. This CDR3 reads CASSLAGLAAVGETQYF. CDR3 in DNA: TGTGCCAGCAGCTTAGCGGGACTAGCCGCCGTGGGAGAGACCCAGTACTTC. Together with reference TRBV7-2 and TRBJ2-5, the CDR3 gives the full variable domain: GAGVSQSPSNKVTEKGKDVELRCDPISGHTALYWYRQSLGQGLEFLIYFQGNSAPDKSGLPSDRFSAERTGGSVSTLTIQRTQQEDSAVYLCASSLAGLAAVGETQYFGPGTRLLVL.

The CDR3 sequence is CASSPAPLETQYF. The DNA for the CDR3 is TGTGCCAGTAGCCCAGCCCCCTTAGAGACCCAGTACTTC. The V gene is TRBV19, the J gene TRBJ2-5, with D unresolved. Germline assignment: CDR1 LNHDA and CDR2 SQIVND (reference sequence). The CDR3 runs to 13 residues. V lost 6 bases, J lost 4 bases, and 12 bases lay in between.

J is TRBJ2-5 and V is TRBV4-1; possibly TRBD1 for D (6 bases). The V and J ends lost 6 bases and 5 bases respectively, with 25 bases between them. Germline-derived CDR1 and CDR2 are MGHRA and YSYEKL. The CDR3 is made up of 17 amino acids. The CDR3 loop reads CASSGRVEKQTGETQYF. The CDR3 coding sequence is TGCGCCAGCAGTGGCAGGGTAGAGAAACAAACAGGGGAGACCCAGTACTTC.

The genes are TRBV7-9 and TRBJ1-1; 9 nucleotides line up with TRBD1. V was pared by 5 bases and J by 1 base, with 5 bases of the junction left unmatched. Germline V gives CDR1 SEHNR, CDR2 FQNEAQ (reference sequence). This CDR3 spans 15 amino acids. The CDR3 is CASSEMGQGNTEAFF. In DNA, the CDR3 is TGTGCCAGCAGCGAAATGGGACAGGGGAACACTGAAGCTTTCTTT.

This clone has more than one count but fewer than ten. The rearrangement joins TRBV5-4 to TRBJ1-5; tentatively, D is TRBD1 (6 bases). The V gene lost 4 bases and the J gene lost 1 base, with 9 bases spanning the gap. The CDR3 spans 14 residues. CDR1 is SGHNT and CDR2 is YYREEE in the germline V gene (reference sequence). CDR3 region: CASSQGQSNQPQHF. Here the CDR3 DNA reads TGTGCCAGCAGCCAAGGACAGAGCAATCAGCCCCAGCATTTT.

The rearrangement uses TRBV6-6 and TRBJ2-7; TRBD2 matches at 9 bases. Germline V gives CDR1 MNHNY, CDR2 SVGAGI (reference sequence). This CDR3 region has 16 residues. V lost 6 bases, J lost 0 bases, and 9 bases stayed unmatched. The CDR3 sequence is CASRDFGSGSSYEQYV. The CDR3 nucleotides are TGTGCCAGCAGGGATTTTGGTAGCGGGAGCTCCTACGAGCAGTACGTC.

V usage is TRBV29-1 and J usage is TRBJ2-5; TRBD1 is a possible D gene (5 bases). The CDR3 covers 11 residues. V was shortened by 7 bases and J by 7 bases, with 13 bases between the two germline ends. Germline CDR1 reads SQVTM; CDR2 reads ANQGSEA. CDR3: CSAQDKLTQYF. CDR3 bases: TGCAGCGCCCAGGACAAGTTGACCCAGTACTTC.

V is TRBV6-1 and J is TRBJ1-1, with D unresolved. Trimming took off 4 bases at V and 1 base at J, with 4 bases between the two ends. The CDR3 length is 12 residues. Looked up from germline, CDR1 is MNHNS and CDR2 is SASEGT. CDR3 loop: CASSAGNTEAFF. In DNA, the CDR3 is TGTGCCAGCAGTGCAGGGAACACTGAAGCTTTCTTT.

The V and J genes are TRBV5-1 and TRBJ2-5; 9 nucleotides line up with TRBD2. Losses at the gene ends were 0 bases for V and 1 base for J; bases not matched to a gene: 4. Germline V lookup: CDR1 SGHRS, CDR2 YFSETQ. The CDR3 consists of 16 residues. CDR3 DNA: TGCGCCAGCAGCTTGGGGATAGCGGGGGTCCAAGAGACCCAGTACTTC. Residues: CASSLGIAGVQETQYF.

For the CDR3, the DNA is TGTGCCTGGAAATGGGGTGGGACCCAGTACTTC. Amino acids: CAWKWGGTQYF. V and J are TRBV30 and TRBJ2-5; D not resolved. V was cut by 4 bases and J by 7 bases, with 10 bases left in between. In germline, CDR1 is GTSNPN, CDR2 SVGIG (reference sequence). The CDR3 extends over 11 amino acids.

This clone was counted between two and nine times. A read error may be the cause here, since a much bigger clone is one base away. This chain connects TRBV30 to TRBJ1-5, with D tentatively TRBD1 (6 bases). CDR1 is GTSNPN and CDR2 is SVGIG in the germline V gene (reference sequence). This CDR3 comprises 15 residues. The CDR3: CASSLGQGNDQPQHF. CDR3 nucleotides: TGCGCCAGCAGCCTTGGGCAGGGGAACGATCAGCCCCAGCATTTT. The full variable domain, its missing parts supplied by reference TRBV30 and TRBJ1-5, is SQTIHQWPATLVQPVGSPLSLECTVEGTSNPNLYWYRQAAGRGLQLLFYSVGIGQISSEVPQNLSASRPQDRQFILSSKKLLLSDSGFYLCASSLGQGNDQPQHFGDGTRLSIL.

This chain joins TRBV29-1 and TRBJ2-7; either TRBD1 or TRBD2 may supply D (6 bases each). V shed 5 bases and J shed 3 bases, with 11 bases lying between them. The germline CDR1 and CDR2 sequences are SQVTM and ANQGSEA. The CDR3 has 12 residues. CDR3 in amino acids: CSVPGDNYEQYF. CDR3 bases: TGCAGCGTTCCGGGGGACAACTACGAGCAGTACTTC.

This clone was recorded a few times. J is TRBJ2-7 and V is TRBV5-1; weak D call: TRBD1 (6 bases). CDR1 is SGHRS, CDR2 YFSETQ, per germline. The CDR3 spans 17 residues. V dropped 4 bases and J dropped 3 bases, with 23 bases sitting between them. The CDR3 loop reads CASSLKVRTVAFYEQYV. For the CDR3, the DNA is TGCGCCAGCAGCCTGAAGGTCCGGACAGTCGCCTTCTACGAGCAGTACGTC.

This clone was observed a handful of times. The chain carries TRBV7-9 and TRBJ1-4; D might be TRBD1 (5 bases). This CDR3 spans 15 amino acids. In germline, CDR1 is SEHNR, CDR2 FQNEAQ (reference sequence). V dropped 3 bases and J dropped 5 bases, with 13 bases sitting between them. CDR3 nucleotide sequence: TGTGCCAGCAGCTTCCAGGGCACCTACAATGAAAAACTGTTTTTT. This encodes CASSFQGTYNEKLFF.

This clone was counted a few times. The chain is built from TRBV7-3 and TRBJ1-2, with TRBD1 identical over 8 bases. The V gene end was trimmed by 3 bases and the J gene end by 6 bases; junction bases not matched to a gene: 12. The germline gives CDR1 SGHTA, CDR2 FQGTGA. The CDR3 has 16 residues. DNA of the CDR3: TGTGCCAGCAGCTTGATCACAGGGGGATTTAGGAATGGCTACACCTTC. Residues: CASSLITGGFRNGYTF.

The rearrangement links TRBV9 to TRBJ2-4; 7 positions match TRBD2. Looked up from germline, CDR1 is SGDLS and CDR2 is YYNGEE. This CDR3 contains 14 residues. The V gene end was trimmed by 1 base and the J gene end by 7 bases; junction bases not matched to a gene: 5. The CDR3: CASSVWQGGNIQYF. CDR3 nucleotides: TGTGCCAGCAGCGTATGGCAGGGAGGGAACATTCAGTACTTC.

This clone was observed at least ten times. The chain carries TRBV29-1 and TRBJ1-2; TRBD1 matches at 7 bases. Germline V lookup: CDR1 SQVTM, CDR2 ANQGSEA. The CDR3 has 11 amino acids. V trimming: 7 bases; J trimming: 6 bases; junction bases outside the gene matches: 5. CDR3 DNA sequence: TGCAGCGGCGGACAGGTTGATGGCTACACCTTC. Encoded protein: CSGGQVDGYTF.

This chain uses TRBV10-3 with TRBJ2-1; D might be TRBD1 (5 bases). In germline, CDR1 is ENHRY, CDR2 SYGVKD. V lost 6 bases to trimming and J lost 9 bases, with 12 bases between them. CDR3 length: 12 amino acids. The CDR3 reads CAIRGQNGEQFF. CDR3 in DNA: TGTGCCATCAGGGGGCAGAACGGTGAGCAGTTCTTC.

This clone was found a few times. This chain links TRBV7-9 with TRBJ2-2; 7 bases match TRBD1. Trimming cost V 5 bases and J 1 base; bases outside gene matches: 1. Germline values: CDR1 SEHNR, CDR2 FQNEAQ (reference sequence). The CDR3 has 14 residues. CDR3 loop: CASSRQGNTGELFF. CDR3 bases: TGTGCCAGCAGCAGACAGGGGAACACCGGGGAGCTGTTTTTT.